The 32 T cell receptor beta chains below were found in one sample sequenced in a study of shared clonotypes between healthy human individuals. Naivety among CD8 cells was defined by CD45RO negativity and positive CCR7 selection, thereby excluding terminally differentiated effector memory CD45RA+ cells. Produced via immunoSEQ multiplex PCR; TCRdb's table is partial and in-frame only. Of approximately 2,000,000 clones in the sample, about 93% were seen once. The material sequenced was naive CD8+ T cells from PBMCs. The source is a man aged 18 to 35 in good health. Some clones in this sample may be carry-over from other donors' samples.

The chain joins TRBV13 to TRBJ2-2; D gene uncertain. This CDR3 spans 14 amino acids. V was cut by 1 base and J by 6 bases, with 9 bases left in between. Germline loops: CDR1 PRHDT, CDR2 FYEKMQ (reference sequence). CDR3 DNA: TGTGCCAGCAGCTTAGAGTCAGGCCCCGGGGAGCTGTTTTTT. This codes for CASSLESGPGELFF.

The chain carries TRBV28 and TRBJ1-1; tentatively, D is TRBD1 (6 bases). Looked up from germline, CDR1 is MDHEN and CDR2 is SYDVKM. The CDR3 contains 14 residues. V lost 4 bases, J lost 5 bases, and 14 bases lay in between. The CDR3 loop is CASSSNRARTEAFF. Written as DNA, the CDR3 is TGTGCCAGCAGTTCTAACAGGGCGAGAACTGAAGCTTTCTTT.

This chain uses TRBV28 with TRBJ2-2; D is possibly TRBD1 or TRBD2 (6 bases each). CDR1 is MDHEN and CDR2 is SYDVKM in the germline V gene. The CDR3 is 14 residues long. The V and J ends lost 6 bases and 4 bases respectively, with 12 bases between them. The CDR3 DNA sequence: TGTGCCAGCAGCCCGGAGGGGGGCACCGGGGAGCTGTTTTTT. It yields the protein CASSPEGGTGELFF.

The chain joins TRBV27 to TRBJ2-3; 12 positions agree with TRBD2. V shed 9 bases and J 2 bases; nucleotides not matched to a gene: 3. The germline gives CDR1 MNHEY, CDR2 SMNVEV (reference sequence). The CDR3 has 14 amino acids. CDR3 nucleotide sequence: TGTGCCAGTGCTAGCGGGAGGGTCACAGATACGCAGTATTTT. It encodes CASASGRVTDTQYF.

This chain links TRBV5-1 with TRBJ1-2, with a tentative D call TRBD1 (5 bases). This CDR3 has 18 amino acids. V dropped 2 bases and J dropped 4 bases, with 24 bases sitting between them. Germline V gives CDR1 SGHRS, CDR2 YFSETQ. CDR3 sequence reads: CASSLGEDIYSVIYGYTF. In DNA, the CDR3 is TGCGCCAGCAGCTTAGGGGAGGACATTTATTCGGTAATCTATGGCTACACCTTC.

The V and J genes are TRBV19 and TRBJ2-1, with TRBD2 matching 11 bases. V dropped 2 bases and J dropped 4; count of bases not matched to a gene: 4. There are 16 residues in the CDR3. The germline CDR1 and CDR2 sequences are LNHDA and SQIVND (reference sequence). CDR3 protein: CASSILAGGTYNEQFF. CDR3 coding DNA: TGTGCCAGTAGTATACTAGCGGGAGGCACGTACAATGAGCAGTTCTTC.

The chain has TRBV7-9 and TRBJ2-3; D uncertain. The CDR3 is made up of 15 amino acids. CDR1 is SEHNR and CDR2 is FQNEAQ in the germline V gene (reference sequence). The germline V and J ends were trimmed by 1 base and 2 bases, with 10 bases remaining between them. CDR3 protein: CASSLVVGLTDTQYF. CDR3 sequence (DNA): TGTGCCAGCAGCTTAGTCGTGGGTCTCACAGATACGCAGTATTTT.

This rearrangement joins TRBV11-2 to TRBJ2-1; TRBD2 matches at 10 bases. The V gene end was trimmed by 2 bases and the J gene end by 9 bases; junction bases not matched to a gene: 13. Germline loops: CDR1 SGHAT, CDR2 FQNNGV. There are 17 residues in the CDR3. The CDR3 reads CASSLNLPLAGQSEQFF. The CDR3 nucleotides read TGTGCCAGCAGCTTAAATTTACCACTAGCGGGACAAAGTGAGCAGTTCTTC.

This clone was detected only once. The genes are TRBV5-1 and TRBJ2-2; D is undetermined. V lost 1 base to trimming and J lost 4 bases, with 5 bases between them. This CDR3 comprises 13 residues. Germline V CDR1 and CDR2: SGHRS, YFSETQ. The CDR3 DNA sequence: TGCGCCAGCAGCTTGAACCCCACCGGGGAGCTGTTTTTT. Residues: CASSLNPTGELFF.

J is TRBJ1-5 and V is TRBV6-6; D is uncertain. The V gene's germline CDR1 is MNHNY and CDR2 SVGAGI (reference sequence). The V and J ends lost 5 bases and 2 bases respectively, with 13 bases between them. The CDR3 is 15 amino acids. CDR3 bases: TGTGCCAGCAGTCATGCGCTCGGGGGCAATCAGCCCCAGCATTTT. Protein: CASSHALGGNQPQHF.

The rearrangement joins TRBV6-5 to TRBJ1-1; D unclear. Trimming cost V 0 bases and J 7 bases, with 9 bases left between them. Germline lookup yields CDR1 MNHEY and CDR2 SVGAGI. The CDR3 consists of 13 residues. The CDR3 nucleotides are TGTGCCAGCAGTTACTCTACAATGAATGAAGCTTTCTTT. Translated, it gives CASSYSTMNEAFF.

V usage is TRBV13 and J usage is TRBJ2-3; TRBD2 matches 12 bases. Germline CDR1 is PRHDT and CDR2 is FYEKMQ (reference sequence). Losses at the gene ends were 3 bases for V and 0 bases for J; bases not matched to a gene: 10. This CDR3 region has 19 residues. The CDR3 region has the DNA TGTGCCAGCAGCTTCCTCACTAGCGGGAGGACTATTAGCACAGATACGCAGTATTTT. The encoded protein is CASSFLTSGRTISTDTQYF.

CDR3 in amino acids: CSVYPRFF. DNA of the CDR3: TGCAGCGTTTACCCTCGGTTCTTC. This chain links TRBV29-1 with TRBJ2-1; D is ambiguous. Germline CDR1 SQVTM, CDR2 ANQGSEA. Trimming removed 5 bases from V and 15 bases from J, with 8 bases in between. The CDR3 extends over 8 amino acids.

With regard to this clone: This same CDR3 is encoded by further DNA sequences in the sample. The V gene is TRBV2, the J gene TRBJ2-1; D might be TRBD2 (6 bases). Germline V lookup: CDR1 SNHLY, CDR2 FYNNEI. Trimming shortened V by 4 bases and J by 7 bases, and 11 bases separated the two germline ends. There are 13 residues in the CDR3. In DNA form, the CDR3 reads TGTGCCAGCAGTGTCGGGAGAGGGAATGAGCAGTTCTTC. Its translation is CASSVGRGNEQFF.

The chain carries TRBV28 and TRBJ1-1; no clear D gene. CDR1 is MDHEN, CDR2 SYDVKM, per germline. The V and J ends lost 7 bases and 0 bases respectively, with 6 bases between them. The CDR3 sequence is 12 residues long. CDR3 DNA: TGTGCCAGCACAACAGTGAACACTGAAGCTTTCTTT. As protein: CASTTVNTEAFF.

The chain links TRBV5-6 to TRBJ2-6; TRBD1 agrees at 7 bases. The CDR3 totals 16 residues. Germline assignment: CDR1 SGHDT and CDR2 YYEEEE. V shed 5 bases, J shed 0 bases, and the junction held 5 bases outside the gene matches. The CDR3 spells CASRTGTNSGANVLTF. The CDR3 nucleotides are TGTGCCAGCAGGACAGGGACCAACTCTGGGGCCAACGTCCTGACTTTC.

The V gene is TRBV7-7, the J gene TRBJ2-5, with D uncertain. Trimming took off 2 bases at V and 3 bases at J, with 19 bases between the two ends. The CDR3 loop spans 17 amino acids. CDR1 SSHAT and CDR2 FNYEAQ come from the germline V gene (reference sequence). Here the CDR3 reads CASSLRIGDPVEETQYF. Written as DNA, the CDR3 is TGTGCCAGCAGCTTACGAATAGGAGACCCCGTGGAAGAGACCCAGTACTTC.

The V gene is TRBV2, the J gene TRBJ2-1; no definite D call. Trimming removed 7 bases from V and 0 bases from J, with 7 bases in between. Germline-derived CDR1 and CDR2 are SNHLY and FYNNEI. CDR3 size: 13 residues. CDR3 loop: CASIQPSYNEQFF. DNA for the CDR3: TGTGCCAGCATACAGCCCTCCTACAATGAGCAGTTCTTC. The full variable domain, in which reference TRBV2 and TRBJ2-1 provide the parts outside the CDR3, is EPEVTQTPSHQVTQMGQEVILRCVPISNHLYFYWYRQILGQKVEFLVSFYNNEISEKSEIFDDQFSVERPDGSNFTLKIRSTKLEDSAMYFCASIQPSYNEQFFGPGTRLTVL.

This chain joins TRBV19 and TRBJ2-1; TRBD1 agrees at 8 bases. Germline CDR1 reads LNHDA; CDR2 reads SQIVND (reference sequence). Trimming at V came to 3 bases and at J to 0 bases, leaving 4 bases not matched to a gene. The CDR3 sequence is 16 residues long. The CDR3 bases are TGTGCCAGTAGTATGCCAGGGGGCTACTCCTACAATGAGCAGTTCTTC. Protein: CASSMPGGYSYNEQFF. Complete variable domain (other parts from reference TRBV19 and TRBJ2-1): DGGITQSPKYLFRKEGQNVTLSCEQNLNHDAMYWYRQDPGQGLRLIYYSQIVNDFQKGDIAEGYSVSREKKESFPLTVTSAQKNPTAFYLCASSMPGGYSYNEQFFGPGTRLTVL.

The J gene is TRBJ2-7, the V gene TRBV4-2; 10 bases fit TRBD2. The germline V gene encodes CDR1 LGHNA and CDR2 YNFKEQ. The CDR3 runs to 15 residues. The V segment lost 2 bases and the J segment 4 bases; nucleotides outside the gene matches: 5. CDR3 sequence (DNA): TGTGCCAGCAGCCAATATCCTAGCGGGAGTTACGAGCAGTACTTC. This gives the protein CASSQYPSGSYEQYF.

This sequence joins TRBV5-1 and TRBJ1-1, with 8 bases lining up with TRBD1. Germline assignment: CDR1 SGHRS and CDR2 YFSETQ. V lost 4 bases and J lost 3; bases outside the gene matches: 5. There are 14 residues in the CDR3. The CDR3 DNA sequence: TGCGCCAGCAGCCCAGGGGGCTTATACACTGAAGCTTTCTTT. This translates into CASSPGGLYTEAFF. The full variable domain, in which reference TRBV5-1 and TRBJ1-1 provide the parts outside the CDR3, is KAGVTQTPRYLIKTRGQQVTLSCSPISGHRSVSWYQQTPGQGLQFLFEYFSETQRNKGNFPGRFSGRQFSNSRSEMNVSTLELGDSALYLCASSPGGLYTEAFFGQGTRLTVV.

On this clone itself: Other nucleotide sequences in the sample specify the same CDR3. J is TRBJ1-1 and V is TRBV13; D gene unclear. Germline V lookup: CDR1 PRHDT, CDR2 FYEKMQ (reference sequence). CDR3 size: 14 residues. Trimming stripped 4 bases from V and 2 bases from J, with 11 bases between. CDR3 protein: CASSSRGRNTEAFF. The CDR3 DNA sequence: TGTGCCAGCAGCTCAAGAGGGCGAAACACTGAAGCTTTCTTT.

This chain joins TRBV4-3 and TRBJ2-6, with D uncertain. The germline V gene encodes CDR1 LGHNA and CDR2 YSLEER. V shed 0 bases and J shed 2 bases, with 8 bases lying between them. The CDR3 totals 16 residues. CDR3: CASSQDRPPGANVLTF. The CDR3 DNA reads TGCGCCAGCAGCCAAGATCGGCCACCTGGGGCCAACGTCCTGACTTTC.

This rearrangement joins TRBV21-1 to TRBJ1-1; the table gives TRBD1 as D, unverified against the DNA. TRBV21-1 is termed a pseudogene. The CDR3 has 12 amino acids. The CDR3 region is CARRQENTEAFF. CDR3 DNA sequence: TGTGCCAGAAGACAGGAGAACACTGAAGCTTTCTTT.

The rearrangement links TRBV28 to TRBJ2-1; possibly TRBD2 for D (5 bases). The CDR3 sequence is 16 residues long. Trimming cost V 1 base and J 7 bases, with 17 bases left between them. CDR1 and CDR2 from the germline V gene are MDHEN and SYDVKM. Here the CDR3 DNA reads TGTGCCAGCAGTTTATCTGCGGAGTGGTCGGGGAATGAGCAGTTCTTC. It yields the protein CASSLSAEWSGNEQFF.

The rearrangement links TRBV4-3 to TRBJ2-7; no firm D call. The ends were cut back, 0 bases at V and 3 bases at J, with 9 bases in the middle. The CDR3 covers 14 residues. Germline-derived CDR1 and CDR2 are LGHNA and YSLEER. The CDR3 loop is CASSQDLYFYEQYF. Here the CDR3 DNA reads TGCGCCAGCAGCCAAGATCTTTACTTCTACGAGCAGTACTTC.

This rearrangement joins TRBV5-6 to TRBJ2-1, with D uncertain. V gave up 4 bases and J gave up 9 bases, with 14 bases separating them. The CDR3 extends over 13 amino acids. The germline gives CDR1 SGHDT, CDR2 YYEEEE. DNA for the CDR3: TGTGCCAGCAGCGAGTTGATTTTCGGTGAGCAGTTCTTC. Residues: CASSELIFGEQFF. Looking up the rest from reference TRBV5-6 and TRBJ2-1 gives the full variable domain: DAGVTQSPTHLIKTRGQQVTLRCSPKSGHDTVSWYQQALGQGPQFIFQYYEEEERQRGNFPDRFSGHQFPNYSSELNVNALLLGDSALYLCASSELIFGEQFFGPGTRLTVL.

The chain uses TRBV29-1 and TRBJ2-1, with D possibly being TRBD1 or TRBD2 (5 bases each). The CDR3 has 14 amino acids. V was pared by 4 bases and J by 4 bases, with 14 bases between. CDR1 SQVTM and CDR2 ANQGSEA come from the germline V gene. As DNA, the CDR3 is TGCAGCGTTGGGATGGGGACGATATACAATGAGCAGTTCTTC. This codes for CSVGMGTIYNEQFF.

The DNA for the CDR3 is TGTGCCAGCAGTGATTACGAATGGCTCTCTGGGGCCAACGTCCTGACTTTC. The encoded protein is CASSDYEWLSGANVLTF. The rearrangement uses TRBV6-4 and TRBJ2-6; D remains ambiguous. Germline V lookup: CDR1 MRHNA, CDR2 SNTAGT. The CDR3 contains 17 residues. Trimming took 3 bases from V and 0 from J, leaving 12 bases between them.

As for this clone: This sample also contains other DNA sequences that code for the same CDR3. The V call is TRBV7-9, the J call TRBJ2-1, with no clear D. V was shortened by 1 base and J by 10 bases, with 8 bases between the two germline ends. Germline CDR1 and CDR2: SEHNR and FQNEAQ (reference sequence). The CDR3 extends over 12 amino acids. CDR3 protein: CASSLGAREQFF. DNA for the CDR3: TGTGCCAGCAGCTTAGGAGCGCGGGAGCAGTTCTTC.

CDR3 DNA: TGCGCCAGCAGCCAAGATGACAGGGTCTCCTACAATGAGCAGTTCTTC. It translates to CASSQDDRVSYNEQFF. This chain uses TRBV4-3 with TRBJ2-1, with 7 bases fitting TRBD1. CDR3 size: 16 residues. V lost 0 bases to trimming and J lost 0 bases; unmatched junction nucleotides: 2. CDR1 and CDR2 from the germline V gene are LGHNA and YSLEER.

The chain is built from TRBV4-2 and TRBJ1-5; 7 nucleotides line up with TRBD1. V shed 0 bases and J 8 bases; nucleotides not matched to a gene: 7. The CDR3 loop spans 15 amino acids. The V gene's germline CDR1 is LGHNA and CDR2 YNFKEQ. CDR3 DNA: TGTGCCAGCAGCCAAGATCAACAGGGGAGTAAGCCCCAGCATTTT. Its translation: CASSQDQQGSKPQHF.